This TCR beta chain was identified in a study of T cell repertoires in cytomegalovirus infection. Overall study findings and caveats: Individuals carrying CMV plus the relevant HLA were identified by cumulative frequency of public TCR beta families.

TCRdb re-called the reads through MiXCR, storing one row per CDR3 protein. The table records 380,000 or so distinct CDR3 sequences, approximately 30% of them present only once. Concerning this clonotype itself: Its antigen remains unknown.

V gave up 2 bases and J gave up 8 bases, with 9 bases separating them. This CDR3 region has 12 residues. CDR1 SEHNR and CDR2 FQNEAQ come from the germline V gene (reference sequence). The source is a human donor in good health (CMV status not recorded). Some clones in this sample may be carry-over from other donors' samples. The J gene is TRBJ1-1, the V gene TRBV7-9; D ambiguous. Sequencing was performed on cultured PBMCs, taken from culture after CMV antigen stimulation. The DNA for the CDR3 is TGTGCCAGCAGCTTACAGATTGCGGAAGCTTTCTTT. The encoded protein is CASSLQIAEAFF.